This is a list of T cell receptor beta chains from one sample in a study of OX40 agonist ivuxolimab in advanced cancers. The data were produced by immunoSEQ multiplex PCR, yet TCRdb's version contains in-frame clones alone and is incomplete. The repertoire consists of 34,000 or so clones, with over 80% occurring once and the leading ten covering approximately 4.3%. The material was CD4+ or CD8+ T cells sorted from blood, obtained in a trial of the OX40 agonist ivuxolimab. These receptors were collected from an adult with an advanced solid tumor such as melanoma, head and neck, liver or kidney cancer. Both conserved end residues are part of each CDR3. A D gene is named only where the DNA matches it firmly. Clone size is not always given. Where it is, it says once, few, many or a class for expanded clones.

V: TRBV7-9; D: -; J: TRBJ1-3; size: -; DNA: TGTGCCAGCAGCGGGACATCTCGCTCTGGAAACACCATATATTTT; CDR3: CASSGTSRSGNTIYF
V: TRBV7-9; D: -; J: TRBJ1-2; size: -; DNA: TGTGCCAGCAGCGAAAACTATGGCTACACCTTC; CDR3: CASSENYGYTF
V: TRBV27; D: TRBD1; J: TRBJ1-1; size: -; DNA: TGTGCCAGCAGTTACCTACAGGGGATCTCTGAAGCTTTCTTT; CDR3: CASSYLQGISEAFF
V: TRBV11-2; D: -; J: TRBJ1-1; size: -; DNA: TGTGCCAGCAGCTCCTCGTTTGGGACCACTGAAGCTTTCTTT; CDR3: CASSSSFGTTEAFF
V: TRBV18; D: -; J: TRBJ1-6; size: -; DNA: TGTGCCAGCTCACCACCGGAGGAGTATAATTCACCCCTCCACTTT; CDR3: CASSPPEEYNSPLHF
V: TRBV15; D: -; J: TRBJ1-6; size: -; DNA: TGTGCCACCAGCAGTAGGGCCCCTGGGGGGCCCCTCCACTTT; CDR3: CATSSRAPGGPLHF
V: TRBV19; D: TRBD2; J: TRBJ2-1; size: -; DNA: TGTGCCAGTAGTATATTTCTAGCGGGAGGAAGTGAGCAGTTCTTC; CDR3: CASSIFLAGGSEQFF
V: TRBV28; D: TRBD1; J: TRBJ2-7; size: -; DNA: TGTGCCAGCAGTCCTAGACAGGGGACGGGCGAGCAGTACTTC; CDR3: CASSPRQGTGEQYF
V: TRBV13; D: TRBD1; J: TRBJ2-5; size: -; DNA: TGTGCCAGCAGCTTAGCTTCGGCAGGGGGAAACGATCAAGAGACCCAGTACTTC; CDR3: CASSLASAGGNDQETQYF
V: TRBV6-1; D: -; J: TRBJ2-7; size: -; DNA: TGTGCCAGCAGTGAGGGACCAAGCGGGTTCTCCTACGAGCAGTACTTC; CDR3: CASSEGPSGFSYEQYF
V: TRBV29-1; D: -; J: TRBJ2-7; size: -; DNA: TGCAGCGTTGAAGTGTCGCTAAATCCTGATACCTACGAGCAGTACTTC; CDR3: CSVEVSLNPDTYEQYF
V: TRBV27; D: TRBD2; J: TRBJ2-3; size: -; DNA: TGTGCCAGCAGTTTTTTGGCGGGAGGTTCCGATACGCAGTATTTT; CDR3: CASSFLAGGSDTQYF
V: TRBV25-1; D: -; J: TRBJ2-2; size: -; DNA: TGTGCCAGCAGCCCCGGGGGTGTCGGGGAGCTGTTTTTT; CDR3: CASSPGGVGELFF
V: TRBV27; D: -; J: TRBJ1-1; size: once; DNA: TGTGCCAGCAGACCACTTATCATGAACACTGAAGCTTTCTTT; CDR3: CASRPLIMNTEAFF
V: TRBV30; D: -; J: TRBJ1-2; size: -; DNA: TGTGCCTGGAGTGGGGATAACTATGGCTACACCTTC; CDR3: CAWSGDNYGYTF
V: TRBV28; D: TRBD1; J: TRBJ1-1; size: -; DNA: TGTGCCAGCAGTCCGGGGACAGGGGACTCGAACACTGAAGCTTTCTTT; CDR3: CASSPGTGDSNTEAFF
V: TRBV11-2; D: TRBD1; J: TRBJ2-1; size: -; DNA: TGTGCCAGCAGCTTAGCGTGGGACAGCACTGAGCAGTTCTTC; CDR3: CASSLAWDSTEQFF
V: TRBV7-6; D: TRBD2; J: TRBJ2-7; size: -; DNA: TGTGCCAGCAGCTTTACTAGCGGATCCTACGAGCAGTACTTC; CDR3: CASSFTSGSYEQYF
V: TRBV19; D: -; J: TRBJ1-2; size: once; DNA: TGTGCCAGTAGTATAGCTCCTTGGGGACCCTATGGCTACACCTTC; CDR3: CASSIAPWGPYGYTF
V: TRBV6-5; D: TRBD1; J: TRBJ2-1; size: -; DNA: TGTGCCAGCAGTTACTCGAGGGACAGGGGAAATGAGCAGTTCTTC; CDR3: CASSYSRDRGNEQFF
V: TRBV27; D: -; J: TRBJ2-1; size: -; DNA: TGTGCCAGCAGCAATGGCAATGAGCAGTTCTTC; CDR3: CASSNGNEQFF
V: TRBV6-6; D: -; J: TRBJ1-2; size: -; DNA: TGTGCCAGCAGTGGACAGTATGGCTACACCTTC; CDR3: CASSGQYGYTF
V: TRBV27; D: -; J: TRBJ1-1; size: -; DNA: TGTGCCAGCAGTTTATCGCAGGGTGTCACTGAAGCTTTCTTT; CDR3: CASSLSQGVTEAFF
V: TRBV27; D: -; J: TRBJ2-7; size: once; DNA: TGTGCCAGCAGCGCCCTAGGGGGGTACTACGAGCAGTACTTC; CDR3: CASSALGGYYEQYF
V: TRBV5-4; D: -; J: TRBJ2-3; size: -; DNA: TGTGCCAGCAGCTTGGAGGGTGGCACAGATACGCAGTATTTT; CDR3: CASSLEGGTDTQYF
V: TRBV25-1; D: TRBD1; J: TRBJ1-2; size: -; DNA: TGTGCCAGCAGTGATTACGGGACAGGGGATCAAGCCTATGGCTACACCTTC; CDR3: CASSDYGTGDQAYGYTF
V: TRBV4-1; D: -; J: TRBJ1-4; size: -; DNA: TGCGCCAGCAGCCCCCGGGAACAGACTAATGAAAAACTGTTTTTT; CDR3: CASSPREQTNEKLFF
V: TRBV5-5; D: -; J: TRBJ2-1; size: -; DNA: TGTGCCAGCAGCTTGTTTCAGAGTAGCTCCTACAATGAGCAGTTCTTC; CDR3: CASSLFQSSSYNEQFF
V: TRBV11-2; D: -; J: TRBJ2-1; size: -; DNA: TGTGCCAGCAGCTTAGGTCTAGACTCTGAGCAGTTCTTC; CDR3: CASSLGLDSEQFF
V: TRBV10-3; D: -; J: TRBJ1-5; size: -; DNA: TGTGCCATCAGTGAAGGGAGTCAGCCCCAGCATTTT; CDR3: CAISEGSQPQHF
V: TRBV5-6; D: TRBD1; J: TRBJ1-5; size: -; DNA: TGTGCCAGCAGCCCTAAGGGGGCCAATCAGCCCCAGCATTTT; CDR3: CASSPKGANQPQHF
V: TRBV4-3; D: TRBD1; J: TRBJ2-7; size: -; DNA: TGCGCCAGCAGCCCTGGACCGGGACAGGGCTACGAGCAGTACTTC; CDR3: CASSPGPGQGYEQYF
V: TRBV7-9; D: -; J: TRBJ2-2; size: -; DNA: TGTGCCAGCAGCTTAGATCCCACCGGGGAGCTGTTTTTT; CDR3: CASSLDPTGELFF
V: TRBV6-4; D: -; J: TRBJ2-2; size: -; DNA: TGTGCCAGCAGTGACTCGATACAAGGGAACACCGGGGAGCTGTTTTTT; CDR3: CASSDSIQGNTGELFF
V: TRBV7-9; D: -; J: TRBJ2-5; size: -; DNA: TGTGCCAGCAGCTCGACACGTGCAGGAGAGACCCAGTACTTC; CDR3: CASSSTRAGETQYF
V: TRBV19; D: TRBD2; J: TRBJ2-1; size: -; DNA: TGTGCCAGTAGTATATGGCGGGGGTACAATGAGCAGTTCTTC; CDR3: CASSIWRGYNEQFF
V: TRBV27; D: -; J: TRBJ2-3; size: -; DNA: TGTGCCAGCAGTTTGTGGGCAGGATACACAGATACGCAGTATTTT; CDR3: CASSLWAGYTDTQYF
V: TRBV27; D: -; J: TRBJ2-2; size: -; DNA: TGTGCCAGCAGTCTTGTCCGTGTCCAGGGGCTCACCGGGGAGCTGTTTTTT; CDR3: CASSLVRVQGLTGELFF
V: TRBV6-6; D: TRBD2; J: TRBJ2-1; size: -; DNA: TGTGCCAGCAGTGACTCTAGCGGCTCCTACAATGAGCAGTTCTTC; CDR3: CASSDSSGSYNEQFF
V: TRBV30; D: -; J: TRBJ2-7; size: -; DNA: TGTGCTGGAAGTGAGAGAGTCTCCTACGAGCAGTACTTC; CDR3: CAGSERVSYEQYF
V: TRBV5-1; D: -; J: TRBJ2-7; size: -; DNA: TGCGCCAGCAGCGACATACCTCGGGGCTACGAGCAGTACTTC; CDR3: CASSDIPRGYEQYF
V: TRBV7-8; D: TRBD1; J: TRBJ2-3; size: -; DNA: TGTGCCAGCAGCATCGGGACAGGGTTCACAGATACGCAGTATTTT; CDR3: CASSIGTGFTDTQYF
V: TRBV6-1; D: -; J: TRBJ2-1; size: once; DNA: TGTGCCAGCAGTGCGATGAGACATGAGCAGTTCTTC; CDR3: CASSAMRHEQFF
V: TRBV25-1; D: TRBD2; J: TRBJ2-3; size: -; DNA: TGTGCCAGCAGTGAATATGGGAGGGCCGACACAGATACGCAGTATTTT; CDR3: CASSEYGRADTDTQYF
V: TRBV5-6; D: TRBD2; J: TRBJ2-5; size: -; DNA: TGTGCCAGCAGCTGGGGGACTAGCTGGGAGACCCAGTACTTC; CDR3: CASSWGTSWETQYF
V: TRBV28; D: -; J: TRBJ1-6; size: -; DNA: TGTGCCAGCAGTTCCAGGCTGACAGTCAATGGTTCACCCCTCCACTTT; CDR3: CASSSRLTVNGSPLHF
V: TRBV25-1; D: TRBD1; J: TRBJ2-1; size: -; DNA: TGTGCCAGCAGTGAGGGGGACAGGGGATACTCCTACAATGAGCAGTTCTTC; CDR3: CASSEGDRGYSYNEQFF
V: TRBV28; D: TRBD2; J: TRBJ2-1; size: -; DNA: TGTGCCAGCAGTTTATTGGCTAGCGGGAGCAGAGAGCAGTTCTTC; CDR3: CASSLLASGSREQFF
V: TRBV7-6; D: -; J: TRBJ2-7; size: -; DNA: TGTGCCAGCAGCTTAGCCGGGGGACGGTTTTACGAGCAGTACTTC; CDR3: CASSLAGGRFYEQYF
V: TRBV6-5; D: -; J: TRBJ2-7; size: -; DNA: TGTGCCAGCAGTTACGTGGAGGGGGACGAGCAGTACTTC; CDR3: CASSYVEGDEQYF
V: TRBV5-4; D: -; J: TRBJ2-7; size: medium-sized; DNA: TGTGCCAGCAGCTTGTACGGAGACTACGAGCAGTACTTC; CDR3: CASSLYGDYEQYF
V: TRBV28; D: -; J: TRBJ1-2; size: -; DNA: TGTGCCAGCAGTTTTTCAGGGGCGGGTGGCTACACCTTC; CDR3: CASSFSGAGGYTF
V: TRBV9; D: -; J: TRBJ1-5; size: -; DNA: TGTGCCAGCAGTTGGGACGGGAGCAATCAGCCCCAGCATTTT; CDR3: CASSWDGSNQPQHF
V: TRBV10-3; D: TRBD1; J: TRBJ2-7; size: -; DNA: TGTGCCATCAGTGAGGGAGACAGGGGGACCTACGAGCAGTACTTC; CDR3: CAISEGDRGTYEQYF
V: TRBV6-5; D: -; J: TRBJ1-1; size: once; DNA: TGTGCCAGCAGTTACTCAACAGAGAACACTGAAGCTTTCTTT; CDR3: CASSYSTENTEAFF
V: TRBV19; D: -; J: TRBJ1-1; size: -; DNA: TGTGCCAGTAGTGTGGGACATGCCACTGAAGCTTTCTTT; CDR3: CASSVGHATEAFF
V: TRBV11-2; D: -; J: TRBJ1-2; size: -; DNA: TGTGCCAGCAGCATTAGGGGGGCCCCATATGGCTACACCTTC; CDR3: CASSIRGAPYGYTF